These 7 T cell receptor beta chains were all obtained from the same sample, sequenced in a study of T cell responses to AZD1222 COVID-19 vaccine. Profiling relied on immunoSEQ multiplex PCR, and the TCRdb table lists in-frame clones only, not all of them. The sample carries 110,000 or so clones, more than 70% recorded once. This sample comprised peripheral blood, obtained 28 days after the second AZD1222 dose. The receptor source for this set is an adult who received the AZD1222 COVID-19 vaccine.

The chain joins TRBV9 to TRBJ2-3; TRBD2 aligns across 14 bases. CDR1 SGDLS and CDR2 YYNGEE come from the germline V gene. There are 19 residues in the CDR3. The V and J ends lost 0 bases and 1 base, in that order; junction bases with no gene match: 7. The CDR3 bases are TGTGCCAGCAGCGTAGAAGGACTAGCGGGAGGTTGGGGCACAGATACGCAGTATTTT. Its protein is CASSVEGLAGGWGTDTQYF.

The genes are TRBV6-5 and TRBJ1-2; D ambiguous. CDR1 and CDR2 from the germline V gene are MNHEY and SVGAGI. Between the trimmed V and J ends, which lost 2 bases and 2 bases, there was a span of 12 bases. This CDR3 has 15 residues. This chain's CDR3 is CASSYDLGENYGYTF. The CDR3 region has the DNA TGTGCCAGCAGTTACGATCTTGGGGAAAACTATGGCTACACCTTC.

The genes are TRBV10-3 and TRBJ1-5; 7 positions match TRBD1. The CDR3 loop spans 14 amino acids. J was trimmed by 1 base and V by 6 bases; bases with no gene match: 3. Germline V gene lookup returns CDR1 ENHRY and CDR2 SYGVKD. This CDR3 reads CAISLTGSNQPQHF. The CDR3 DNA is TGTGCCATCAGCTTGACAGGGAGCAATCAGCCCCAGCATTTT.

The chain couples TRBV5-4 to TRBJ2-1; D unclear. Germline lookup yields CDR1 SGHNT and CDR2 YYREEE (reference sequence). This CDR3 is built from 15 residues. V lost 2 bases and J 2 bases, leaving 11 bases between the germline ends. The CDR3 nucleotides are TGTGCCAGCAGCTTTTTGGCGTTCACCTACAATGAGCAGTTCTTC. This sequence encodes CASSFLAFTYNEQFF.

The genes are TRBV18 and TRBJ2-1, with 7 bases fitting TRBD2. Germline V gene sequence: CDR1 KGHSH, CDR2 LQKENI. The V gene end was trimmed by 1 base and the J gene end by 3 bases; junction bases not matched to a gene: 6. CDR3 length: 16 amino acids. The CDR3 DNA sequence: TGTGCCAGCTCACCACGATCCAGCGGGATCTACAATGAGCAGTTCTTC. It is translated as CASSPRSSGIYNEQFF.

V gene TRBV18 combines with J gene TRBJ1-1; no definite D call. V gave up 6 bases and J gave up 0 bases, with 14 bases separating them. Germline values: CDR1 KGHSH, CDR2 LQKENI. The CDR3 extends over 15 amino acids. The CDR3 reads CASSLGDGMNTEAFF. The CDR3 bases are TGTGCCAGCTCCCTCGGTGATGGGATGAACACTGAAGCTTTCTTT.

The chain is built from TRBV6-6 and TRBJ1-3; 7 bases agree with TRBD1. With V trimmed by 4 bases and J by 3 bases, 6 bases remained unmatched. This CDR3 region has 15 residues. The germline gives CDR1 MNHNY, CDR2 SVGAGI (reference sequence). CDR3 sequence reads: CASSFARDSGNTIYF. The CDR3 nucleotides are TGTGCCAGCAGTTTTGCCCGGGACAGTGGAAACACCATATATTTT.